A single sample gave rise to the 2 T cell receptor beta chains below, sequenced in a study of shared clonotypes between healthy human individuals. The repertoire was sequenced with immunoSEQ multiplex PCR; TCRdb's copy has only in-frame clones and lacks some. The sample has 490,000 or so clones, less than 80% seen once. Material for sequencing was PBMCs. The source is a woman between 40 and 55 years old in good health. Some clones in this sample may be carry-over from other donors' samples.

This chain links TRBV5-4 with TRBJ2-3; the D gene is possibly TRBD1 (6 bases). The CDR3 runs to 16 residues. Trimming removed 2 bases from V and 0 bases from J, with 13 bases in between. The germline V gene has CDR1 SGHNT and CDR2 YYREEE (reference sequence). Here the CDR3 DNA reads TGTGCCAGCAGCTTACCGGGACAAATAAGCACAGATACGCAGTATTTT. Translated: CASSLPGQISTDTQYF.

In its sample, this clone was seen once. The chain recombines TRBV29-1 with TRBJ2-7; maybe TRBD2 (6 bases). Trimming stripped 4 bases from V and 2 bases from J, with 9 bases between. CDR1 and CDR2 (germline): SQVTM, ANQGSEA. The CDR3 is made up of 12 amino acids. DNA for the CDR3: TGCAGCGTTGGCCCGGGGGCCTACGAGCAGTACTTC. This gives the protein CSVGPGAYEQYF.